Given below is one TCR beta chain in context. The method was immunoSEQ multiplex PCR; TCRdb's version includes in-frame clones alone and lacks a portion of them. The data show about 110,000 clones, over 80% seen once. The data belong to a study of blood T cell repertoires in COVID-19. This CDR3 is built from 16 residues. The germline CDR1 and CDR2 sequences are SGHRS and YFSETQ. The V gene lost 4 bases and the J gene lost 6 bases, with 21 bases spanning the gap. The origin of this receptor is a woman aged 65 to 85 with acute or convalescent COVID-19. The sequencing sample was made of peripheral blood. The rearrangement uses TRBV5-1 and TRBJ2-3, with D perhaps matching TRBD2 (5 bases). The CDR3 reads CASSAITGEGSDTQYF. In DNA, the CDR3 is TGCGCCAGCAGCGCAATAACGGGCGAGGGCTCCGATACGCAGTATTTT.